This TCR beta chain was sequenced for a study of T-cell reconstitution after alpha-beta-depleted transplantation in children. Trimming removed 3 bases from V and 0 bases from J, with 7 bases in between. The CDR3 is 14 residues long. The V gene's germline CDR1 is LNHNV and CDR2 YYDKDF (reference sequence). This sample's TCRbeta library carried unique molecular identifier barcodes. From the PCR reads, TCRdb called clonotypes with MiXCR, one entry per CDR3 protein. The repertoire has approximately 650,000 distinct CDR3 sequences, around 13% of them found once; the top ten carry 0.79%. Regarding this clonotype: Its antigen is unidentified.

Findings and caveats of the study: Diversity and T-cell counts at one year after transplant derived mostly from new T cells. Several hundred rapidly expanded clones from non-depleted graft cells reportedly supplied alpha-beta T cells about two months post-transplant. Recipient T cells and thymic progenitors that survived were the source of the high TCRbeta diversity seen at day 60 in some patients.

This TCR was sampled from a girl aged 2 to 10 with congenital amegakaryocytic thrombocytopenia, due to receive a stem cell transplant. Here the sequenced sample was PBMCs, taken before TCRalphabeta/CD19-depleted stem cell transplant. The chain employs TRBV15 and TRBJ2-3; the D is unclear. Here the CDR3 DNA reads TGTGCCACCAGCAGCAGAGTAAGCACAGATACGCAGTATTTT. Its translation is CATSSRVSTDTQYF.